This paragraph reports one T cell receptor (beta chain). As yet, its antigen is unknown. Sequencing of the DNA from cultured CD4+ T cells was carried out with the Oncomine TCR Beta short-read assay. One entry per CDR3 protein, called by TCRdb with MiXCR from the PCR reads. Of roughly 22,000 distinct CDR3 sequences in the sample, 62% were seen once. The treatment is: 10-day PBMC culture with coronavirus spike peptide pools or control peptides (ViraFEST assay). Under the ViraFEST approach, antigen-specific T cells were expanded with peptide pools and TCRs subsequently sequenced. This entry belongs to a study of vaccination and CD4 T cells after COVID-19. Study background: Stimuli were overlapping spike peptide pools of SARS-CoV-2 and three common cold coronaviruses (HCoV-NL63, HCoV-OC43, HCoV-229E). For control cultures, the treatment was a CEFX pool, an HIV-1 Nef pool, or no peptide.

Trimming stripped 8 bases from V and 2 bases from J, with 16 bases between. The germline CDR1 and CDR2 sequences are SGHVS and FQNEAQ. The CDR3 runs to 15 residues. Sequences were obtained from CD4+ T cells from blood, cultured in vitro. This receptor was taken from a human donor who had recovered from COVID-19. The V gene is TRBV7-8, the J gene TRBJ1-3; D is unresolved. The CDR3 bases are TGTGCCAGCTCCGCCAGGAGGGAGACTGGAAACACCATATATTTT. This codes for CASSARRETGNTIYF.